Reported below is one T cell receptor (beta chain). This record belongs to a study of blood T cell repertoires in COVID-19. In the study overall: Acute-phase and convalescent COVID-19 samples originated in the United States, Italy and Spain.

The germline V gene encodes CDR1 MNHEY and CDR2 SVGEGT. V lost 0 bases to trimming and J lost 2 bases; unmatched junction nucleotides: 2. This CDR3 has 15 amino acids. Sequencing was performed with immunoSEQ multiplex PCR; in TCRdb, only in-frame clones are kept and a portion is missing. The table has approximately 100,000 clones, about three quarters seen once; the top ten hold roughly 6%. The J gene is TRBJ2-7, the V gene TRBV6-2 or TRBV6-3, with 9 bases fitting TRBD1. The sample taken for sequencing was peripheral blood. This clonotype originated in an elderly man with acute or convalescent COVID-19. As DNA, the CDR3 is TGTGCCAGCAGTTACTCGGGGACAGGGACCTACGAGCAGTACTTC. Its translation is CASSYSGTGTYEQYF.